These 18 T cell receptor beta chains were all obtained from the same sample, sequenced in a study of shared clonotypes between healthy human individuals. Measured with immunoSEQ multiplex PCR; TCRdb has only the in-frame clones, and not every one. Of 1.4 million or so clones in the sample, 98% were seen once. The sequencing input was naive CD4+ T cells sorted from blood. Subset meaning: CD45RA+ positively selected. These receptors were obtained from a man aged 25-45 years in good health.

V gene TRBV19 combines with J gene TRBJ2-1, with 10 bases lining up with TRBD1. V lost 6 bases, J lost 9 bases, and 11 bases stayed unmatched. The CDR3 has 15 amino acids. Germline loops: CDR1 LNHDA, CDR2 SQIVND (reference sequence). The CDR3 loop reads CASSSGTGDKIEQFF. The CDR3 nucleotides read TGTGCCAGTAGCTCCGGGACAGGGGATAAGATTGAGCAGTTCTTC. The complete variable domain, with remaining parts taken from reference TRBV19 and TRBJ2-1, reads DGGITQSPKYLFRKEGQNVTLSCEQNLNHDAMYWYRQDPGQGLRLIYYSQIVNDFQKGDIAEGYSVSREKKESFPLTVTSAQKNPTAFYLCASSSGTGDKIEQFFGPGTRLTVL.

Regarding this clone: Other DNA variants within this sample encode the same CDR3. CDR3 in amino acids: CASSLVGEKLFF. The DNA of the CDR3 is TGCGCCAGCAGCTTGGTGGGTGAAAAACTGTTTTTT. This chain joins TRBV5-1 and TRBJ1-4, with D uncertain. The CDR3 has 12 amino acids. V was trimmed by 0 bases and J by 7 bases, leaving 4 bases between them. Per the germline V gene, CDR1 is SGHRS and CDR2 is YFSETQ.

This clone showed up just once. CDR3: CASRLDFSGNTIYF. In DNA, the CDR3 is TGTGCCAGTAGGTTAGATTTCTCTGGAAACACCATATATTTT. The gene calls are TRBV19 and TRBJ1-3; D unclear. The CDR3 is 14 residues long. Germline lookup yields CDR1 LNHDA and CDR2 SQIVND (reference sequence). V lost 6 bases, J lost 0 bases, and 9 bases lay in between.

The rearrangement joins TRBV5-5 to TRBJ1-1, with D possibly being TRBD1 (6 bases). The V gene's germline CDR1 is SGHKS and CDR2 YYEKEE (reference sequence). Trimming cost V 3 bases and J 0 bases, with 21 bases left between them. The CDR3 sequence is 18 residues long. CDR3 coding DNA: TGTGCCAGCAGCTCCGGGAGGACAGTAACAACTATGAACACTGAAGCTTTCTTT. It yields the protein CASSSGRTVTTMNTEAFF.

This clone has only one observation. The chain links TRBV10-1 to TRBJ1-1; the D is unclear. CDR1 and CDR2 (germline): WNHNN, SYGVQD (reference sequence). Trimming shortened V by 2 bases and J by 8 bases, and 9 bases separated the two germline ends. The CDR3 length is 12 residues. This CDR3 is CASSEPPGEAFF. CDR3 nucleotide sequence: TGCGCCAGCAGTGAGCCCCCAGGAGAAGCTTTCTTT.

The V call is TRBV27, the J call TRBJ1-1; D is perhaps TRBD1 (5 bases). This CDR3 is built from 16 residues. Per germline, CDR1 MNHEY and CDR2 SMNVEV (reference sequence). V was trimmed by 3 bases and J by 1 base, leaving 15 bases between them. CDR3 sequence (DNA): TGTGCCAGCAGTTTCCGGGACGGCTTACGGAACACTGAAGCTTTCTTT. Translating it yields CASSFRDGLRNTEAFF.

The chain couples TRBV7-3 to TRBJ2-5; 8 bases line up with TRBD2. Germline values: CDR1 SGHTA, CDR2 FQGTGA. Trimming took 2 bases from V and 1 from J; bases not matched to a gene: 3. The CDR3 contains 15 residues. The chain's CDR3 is CASSLQRGPQETQYF. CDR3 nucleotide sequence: TGTGCCAGCAGCTTACAGCGGGGGCCCCAAGAGACCCAGTACTTC.

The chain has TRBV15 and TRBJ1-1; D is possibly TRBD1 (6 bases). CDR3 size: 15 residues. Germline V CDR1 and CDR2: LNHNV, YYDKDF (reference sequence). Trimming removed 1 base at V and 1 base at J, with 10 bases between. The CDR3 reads CATSRVAGANTEAFF. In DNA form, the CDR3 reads TGTGCCACCAGCAGAGTTGCAGGGGCGAACACTGAAGCTTTCTTT. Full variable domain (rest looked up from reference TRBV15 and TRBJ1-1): DAMVIQNPRYQVTQFGKPVTLSCSQTLNHNVMYWYQQKSSQAPKLLFHYYDKDFNNEADTPDNFQSRRPNTSFCFLDIRSPGLGDTAMYLCATSRVAGANTEAFFGQGTRLTVV.

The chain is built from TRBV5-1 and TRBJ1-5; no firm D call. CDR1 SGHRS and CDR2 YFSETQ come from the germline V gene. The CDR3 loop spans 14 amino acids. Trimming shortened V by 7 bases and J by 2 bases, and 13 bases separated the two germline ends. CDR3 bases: TGCGCCAGCTCCCCCGGGATGGGCAATCAGCCCCAGCATTTT. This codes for CASSPGMGNQPQHF.

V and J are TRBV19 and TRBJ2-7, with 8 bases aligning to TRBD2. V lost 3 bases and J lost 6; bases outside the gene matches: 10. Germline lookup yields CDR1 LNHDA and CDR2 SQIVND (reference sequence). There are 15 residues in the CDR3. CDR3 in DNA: TGTGCCAGTAGTATTGATTCCCGGGAGGGATCCGAGCAGTACTTC. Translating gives CASSIDSREGSEQYF. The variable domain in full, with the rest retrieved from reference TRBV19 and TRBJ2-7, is DGGITQSPKYLFRKEGQNVTLSCEQNLNHDAMYWYRQDPGQGLRLIYYSQIVNDFQKGDIAEGYSVSREKKESFPLTVTSAQKNPTAFYLCASSIDSREGSEQYFGPGTRLTVT.

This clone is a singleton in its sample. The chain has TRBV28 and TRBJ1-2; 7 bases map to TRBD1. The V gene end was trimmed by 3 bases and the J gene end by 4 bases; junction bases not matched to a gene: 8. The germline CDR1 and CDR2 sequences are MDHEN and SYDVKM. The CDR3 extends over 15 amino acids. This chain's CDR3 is CASSFRGGGGYGYTF. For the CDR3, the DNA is TGTGCCAGCAGTTTTAGAGGGGGCGGTGGCTATGGCTACACCTTC.

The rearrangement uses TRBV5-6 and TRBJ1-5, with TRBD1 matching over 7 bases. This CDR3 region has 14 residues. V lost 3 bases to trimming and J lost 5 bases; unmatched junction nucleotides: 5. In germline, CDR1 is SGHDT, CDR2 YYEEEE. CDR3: CASSYRDSDQPQHF. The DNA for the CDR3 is TGTGCCAGCAGCTACCGGGACAGTGATCAGCCCCAGCATTTT.

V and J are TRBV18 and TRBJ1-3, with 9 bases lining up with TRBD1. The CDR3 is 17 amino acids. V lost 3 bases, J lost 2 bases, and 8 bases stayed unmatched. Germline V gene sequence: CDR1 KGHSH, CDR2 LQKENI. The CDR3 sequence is CASSPLEQGAPGNTIYF. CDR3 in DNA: TGTGCCAGCTCACCGCTCGAACAGGGGGCCCCTGGAAACACCATATATTTT.

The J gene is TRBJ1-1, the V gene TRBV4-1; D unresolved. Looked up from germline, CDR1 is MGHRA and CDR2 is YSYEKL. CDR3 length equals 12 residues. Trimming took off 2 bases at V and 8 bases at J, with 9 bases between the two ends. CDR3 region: CASSQPLGEAFF. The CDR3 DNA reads TGCGCCAGCAGCCAACCCCTCGGCGAAGCTTTCTTT.

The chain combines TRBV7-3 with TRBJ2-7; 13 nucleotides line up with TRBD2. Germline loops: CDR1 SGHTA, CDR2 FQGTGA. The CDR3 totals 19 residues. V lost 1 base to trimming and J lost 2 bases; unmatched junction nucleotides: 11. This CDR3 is CASSLRGTSGNLPPYEQYF. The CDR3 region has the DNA TGTGCCAGCAGCTTAAGAGGGACTAGCGGGAACCTTCCCCCCTACGAGCAGTACTTC.

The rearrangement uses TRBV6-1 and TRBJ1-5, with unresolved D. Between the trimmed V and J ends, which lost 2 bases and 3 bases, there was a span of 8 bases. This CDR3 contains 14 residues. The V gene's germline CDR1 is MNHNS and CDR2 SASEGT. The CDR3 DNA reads TGTGCCAGCAGTGAAAACCGAGACAATCAGCCCCAGCATTTT. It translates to CASSENRDNQPQHF.

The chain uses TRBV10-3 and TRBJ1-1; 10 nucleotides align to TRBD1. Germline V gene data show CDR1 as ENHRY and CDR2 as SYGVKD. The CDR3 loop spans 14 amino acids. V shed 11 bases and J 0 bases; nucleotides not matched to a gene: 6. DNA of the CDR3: TGTGCCTCGCAGACAGGGGGCTTGAACACTGAAGCTTTCTTT. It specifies CASQTGGLNTEAFF.

The CDR3 coding sequence is TGTGCCAGCAGCAGACGACAGGGGATTGGGTCTGAAGCTTTCTTT. Its translation: CASSRRQGIGSEAFF. V gene TRBV5-6 combines with J gene TRBJ1-1; 8 bases are shared with TRBD1. Per germline, CDR1 SGHDT and CDR2 YYEEEE. The CDR3 length is 15 residues. The V and J ends lost 4 bases and 6 bases, in that order; junction bases with no gene match: 11.